This TCR beta chain was sequenced in a study of T cells after yellow fever vaccination. In its sample, this clonotype was seen a few times. CDR3 length: 17 residues. Trimming at V came to 1 base and at J to 4 bases, leaving 8 bases not matched to a gene. TCRdb itself ran the 5' RACE reads through MiXCR, one entry per CDR3 protein. Among 250,000 to 350,000 distinct CDR3 sequences listed, around 6.8% were seen once. The gene calls are TRBV12-3 or TRBV12-4 and TRBJ2-1, with TRBD1 matching 9 bases. This receptor was obtained from a man aged 18 to 30 who received the YFV17D yellow fever vaccine. Specimen: PBMCs, collected roughly 47 days after the first yellow fever vaccination. CDR3 amino acids: CASSLGLGQGLYNEQFF. CDR3 DNA: TGTGCCAGCAGTTTAGGTTTGGGACAGGGACTGTACAATGAGCAGTTCTTC.